The 9 T cell receptor beta chains below were found in one sample sequenced in a study of cytomegalovirus exposure and HLA in healthy donors (dated by TCRdb to 2016 to 2017). Library prep was done by the immunoSEQ multiplex PCR assay. For the multiplex PCR, a mixture combining 60 forward primers for TCR Vbeta segments and 13 reverse primers for TCR Jbeta segments was used. The immuneACCESS repertoire file appears here via TCRdb, limited to in-frame rearrangements. These files lack a portion of the clones; in checked studies, under half of the deficit traces to unresolved V genes, and the cause of the others is not known. The sample table holds 99,000 or so clones, of which about 80% were seen once. Roughly 17% of the sample belongs to the ten largest clones. Specimen: PBMCs. These receptors were taken from a man aged 60-69 years in good health and CMV-seropositive.

The rearrangement uses TRBV11-2 and TRBJ1-1; 7 bases fit TRBD1. CDR3 length: 14 residues. CDR1 is SGHAT, CDR2 FQNNGV, per germline. J lost 4 bases, V lost 3 bases, and 5 bases had no gene match. The DNA for the CDR3 is TGTGCCAGCAGCTTCATCAGGGGGAGCACTGAAGCTTTCTTT. Its translation: CASSFIRGSTEAFF.

The chain recombines TRBV6-1 with TRBJ1-5; D gene uncertain. The CDR3 runs 13 residues. Germline CDR1 reads MNHNS; CDR2 reads SASEGT. V lost 7 bases and J lost 3, with 10 bases in between. The CDR3 DNA follows: TGTGCCAGCACTATGCAGGACAATCAGCCCCAGCATTTT. This translates into CASTMQDNQPQHF.

V gene TRBV6-1 combines with J gene TRBJ2-7; TRBD1 is a possible D gene (6 bases). The CDR3 consists of 13 residues. The ends were cut back, 5 bases at V and 2 bases at J, with 10 bases in the middle. The germline CDR1 and CDR2 sequences are MNHNS and SASEGT. CDR3 coding DNA: TGTGCCAGCAGTAGGGACATGGCCTACGAGCAGTACTTC. This gives the protein CASSRDMAYEQYF.

This clone came up once. The V and J genes are TRBV7-2 and TRBJ2-5, with a possible D match to TRBD2 (6 bases). Trimming cost V 1 base and J 5 bases, with 14 bases left between them. The CDR3 runs to 15 residues. Per germline, CDR1 SGHTA and CDR2 FQGNSA. CDR3 bases: TGTGCCAGCAGCTTAGGGGGAACCCGGGGGGAGACCCAGTACTTC. Its protein product is CASSLGGTRGETQYF. The full variable domain, with the rest looked up from reference TRBV7-2 and TRBJ2-5, is GAGVSQSPSNKVTEKGKDVELRCDPISGHTALYWYRQSLGQGLEFLIYFQGNSAPDKSGLPSDRFSAERTGGSVSTLTIQRTQQEDSAVYLCASSLGGTRGETQYFGPGTRLLVL.

This clone showed up just a few times. The CDR3 loop is CASSFNFGGAGDTQYF. The CDR3 DNA is TGTGCCAGCAGTTTTAACTTTGGGGGGGCCGGAGATACGCAGTATTTT. The V gene is TRBV27, the J gene TRBJ2-3; the D gene is possibly TRBD2 (7 bases). Trimming took off 3 bases at V and 5 bases at J, with 18 bases between the two ends. CDR1 is MNHEY, CDR2 SMNVEV, per germline (reference sequence). CDR3 length equals 16 residues.

This sequence joins TRBV7-8 and TRBJ2-4; D is possibly TRBD2 (5 bases). The CDR3 runs 14 residues. CDR1 and CDR2 from the germline V gene are SGHVS and FQNEAQ. Trimming removed 7 bases from V and 2 bases from J, with 12 bases in between. CDR3 sequence reads: CASNTGNPKNIQYF. CDR3 DNA sequence: TGTGCCAGCAACACGGGGAATCCCAAAAACATTCAGTACTTC.

The gene calls are TRBV11-2 and TRBJ2-7; D possibly corresponds to TRBD2 (5 bases). Germline CDR1 is SGHAT and CDR2 is FQNNGV. This CDR3 comprises 15 residues. Trimming took 7 bases from V and 2 from J, leaving 18 bases between them. The CDR3 is CASTAPGDFAYEQYF. CDR3 nucleotides: TGTGCCAGCACCGCCCCCGGGGATTTTGCCTACGAGCAGTACTTC.

The J gene is TRBJ2-1, the V gene TRBV4-1, with 9 bases aligning to TRBD1. The germline V gene encodes CDR1 MGHRA and CDR2 YSYEKL. The trim removed 4 bases at V and 6 bases at J, leaving 10 bases unmatched. The length of the CDR3 is 16 residues. CDR3 DNA: TGCGCCAGCAGCCCCCTGGGACAGGGTCTCGTCAATGAGCAGTTCTTC. It is translated as CASSPLGQGLVNEQFF.

This clone was counted only a few times. The chain carries TRBV6-4 and TRBJ2-2, with D unclear. Trimming left V 0 bases short and J 6 bases short, with 5 bases between. This CDR3 contains 13 residues. Germline V gives CDR1 MRHNA, CDR2 SNTAGT. The CDR3 DNA follows: TGTGCCAGCAGTGACTCTAATGCCGGGGAGCTGTTTTTT. This gives the protein CASSDSNAGELFF.